Only one count was recorded for the clone carrying this T cell receptor beta chain. The entry originates in a study of blood T cells in healthy people across ages. Losses at the gene ends were 2 bases for V and 11 bases for J; bases not matched to a gene: 10. The CDR3 has 14 amino acids. Germline V gene lookup returns CDR1 MNHNS and CDR2 SASEGT. A second about 7 to 11 cycle PCR used barcoded and J-beta primers. In TCRdb, the 5' RACE reads were re-called with MiXCR into one record per CDR3 protein. The table records 800,000 or so distinct CDR3 sequences, approximately 59% of them present only once. This clonotype was sampled from a man aged 25-45 years in good health. Sequenced sample: blood. The V gene is TRBV6-1, the J gene TRBJ2-5; 8 positions agree with TRBD2. The CDR3 nucleotides are TGTGCCAGCAGTGAAAGGGGGGGACTAGAGGAGCAGTACTTC. Amino acid sequence: CASSERGGLEEQYF.